This TCR beta chain was profiled in a study of TIL therapy for anti-PD-1-resistant metastatic lung cancer. Sequencing used immunoSEQ v3. Here immunoSEQ multiplex PCR was the method, and the copy in TCRdb shows in-frame clones only, minus some. Among about 26,000 clones listed, roughly three fifths were seen once. Time point here: pre-treatment sample, taken before nivolumab and TIL therapy. Tumor tissue came from excised metastases, mostly pleural nodules or supraclavicular lymph nodes. There are 15 residues in the CDR3. V was pared by 5 bases and J by 4 bases, with 17 bases between. The V gene's germline CDR1 is MNHEY and CDR2 SMNVEV (reference sequence).

Specimen: tumor tissue, collected at baseline. The V call is TRBV27, the J call TRBJ1-1; D is uncertain. The receptor was derived from a woman aged 25 to 80 with non-small cell lung cancer. The CDR3, as DNA: TGTGCCAGCAGTCTTCGACACCCCGTTGGCACTGAAGCTTTCTTT. Its protein product is CASSLRHPVGTEAFF.